Listed here is a single T cell receptor (beta chain). This entry belongs to a study of T cell responses to AZD1222 COVID-19 vaccine. Libraries were prepared by immunoSEQ multiplex PCR; TCRdb keeps only in-frame clonotypes and omits some of them. In the table there are around 180,000 clones, about nine tenths of which are singletons. Germline V gene data show CDR1 as GTSNPN and CDR2 as SVGIG (reference sequence). This CDR3 has 14 amino acids. Trimming cost V 2 bases and J 7 bases; bases outside gene matches: 6. This receptor was taken from an adult in good health. Sequencing was performed on peripheral blood, taken on day 0 of AZD1222 vaccination. The chain recombines TRBV30 with TRBJ1-5; 9 bases map to TRBD1. CDR3 region: CAWSLGQGGQPQHF. CDR3 coding DNA: TGTGCCTGGAGTTTGGGACAGGGTGGGCAGCCCCAGCATTTT.